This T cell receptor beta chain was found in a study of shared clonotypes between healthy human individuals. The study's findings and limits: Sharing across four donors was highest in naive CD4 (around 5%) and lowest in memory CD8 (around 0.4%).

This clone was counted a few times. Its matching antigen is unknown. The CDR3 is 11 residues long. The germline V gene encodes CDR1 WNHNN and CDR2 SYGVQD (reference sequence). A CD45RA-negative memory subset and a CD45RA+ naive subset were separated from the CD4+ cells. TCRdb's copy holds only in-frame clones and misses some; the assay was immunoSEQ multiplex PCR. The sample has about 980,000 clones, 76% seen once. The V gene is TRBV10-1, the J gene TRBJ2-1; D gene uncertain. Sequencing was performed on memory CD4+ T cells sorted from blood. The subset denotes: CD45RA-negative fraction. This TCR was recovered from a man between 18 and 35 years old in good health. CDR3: CGMAREYEQFF. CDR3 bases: TGCGGAATGGCTAGAGAGTATGAGCAGTTCTTC.